The clone carrying this T cell receptor beta chain has more than one count but fewer than ten. What it binds is not known. Through a sample-barcoded 5' primer and a J-beta primer mix, a second PCR was run for roughly 6 to 12 cycles. A template-switch adaptor containing 12 random nucleotides labeled each cDNA molecule. TCRdb passed the 5' RACE reads through MiXCR, listing each CDR3 protein once. The repertoire holds 1.5 million to 1.9 million distinct CDR3 sequences, with approximately 43% as singletons. The V segment lost 6 bases and the J segment 3 bases; nucleotides outside the gene matches: 6. Germline V gene data show CDR1 as MNHNY and CDR2 as SVGAGI (reference sequence). The CDR3 totals 15 residues. The data stem from a study of blood T cells in healthy people across ages. Overall study findings and caveats: Diversity of TCR beta per million T cells declined in a roughly linear way with age. Among long-lived donors, naive CD4+ cells were more numerous and diversity higher than in aged donors.

This chain joins TRBV6-6 and TRBJ2-3; 10 bases line up with TRBD1. This receptor was identified in a woman between 18 and 29 years old in good health. The sample was blood. The CDR3 DNA reads TGTGCCAGCAGACGGGACAGGGGTTTGACAGATACGCAGTATTTT. It encodes CASRRDRGLTDTQYF.